Each of the 32 T cell receptor beta chains below was sequenced from the same sample in a study of T cell changes during pregnancy in multiple sclerosis (dated by TCRdb to between 2018 and 2021). Library prep was done by the immunoSEQ multiplex PCR assay. TCRdb retrieved this table from immuneACCESS and kept in-frame rearrangements only. Not all clones are present; in checked studies, unresolved V genes account for under half, and no reason is known for the remainder. Counted in this sample were 100,000 or so clones; approximately 90% of them appeared once. The ten biggest clones cover around 1.2% of the sample. The sample was peripheral blood, taken in the second trimester of pregnancy. All receptors derive from a female donor with multiple sclerosis, enrolled in a pregnancy study.

The genes are TRBV6-1 and TRBJ1-2; 7 positions agree with TRBD1. The J segment lost 4 bases and the V segment lost 6 bases, leaving 8 bases of the junction unmatched. CDR1 and CDR2 from the germline V gene are MNHNS and SASEGT. The CDR3 has 14 residues. CDR3 bases: TGTGCCAGCAGACCACCGGGACAGAGCTATGGCTACACCTTC. It specifies CASRPPGQSYGYTF.

The V call is TRBV5-6, the J call TRBJ1-4; D gene unclear. Trimming took 4 bases from V and 2 from J, leaving 15 bases between them. Germline CDR1 is SGHDT and CDR2 is YYEEEE. The CDR3 totals 16 residues. In DNA, the CDR3 is TGTGCCAGCAGCCGCCGGGGAGGGCAGACTAATGAAAAACTGTTTTTT. Translation: CASSRRGGQTNEKLFF.

V is TRBV5-1 and J is TRBJ2-7; the D is unclear. There are 13 residues in the CDR3. Trimming stripped 0 bases from V and 3 bases from J, with 7 bases between. Germline V gene sequence: CDR1 SGHRS, CDR2 YFSETQ. The CDR3 DNA is TGCGCCAGCAGCTTGGACAGCCTCTACGAGCAGTACTTC. Its translation is CASSLDSLYEQYF.

The chain couples TRBV28 to TRBJ2-3; 10 nucleotides agree with TRBD2. The ends lost 5 bases at V and 4 bases at J; junction bases unmatched: 6. The CDR3 extends over 15 amino acids. CDR1 and CDR2 (germline): MDHEN, SYDVKM. The CDR3 coding sequence is TGTGCCAGCAGTACCATGACTAGCGGGCCAGATACGCAGTATTTT. It codes for CASSTMTSGPDTQYF. Full variable domain (missing parts from reference TRBV28 and TRBJ2-3): DVKVTQSSRYLVKRTGEKVFLECVQDMDHENMFWYRQDPGLGLRLIYFSYDVKMKEKGDIPEGYSVSREKKERFSLILESASTNQTSMYLCASSTMTSGPDTQYFGPGTRLTVL.

This rearrangement joins TRBV19 to TRBJ1-1; 9 positions agree with TRBD1. V shed 6 bases and J 11 bases; nucleotides not matched to a gene: 10. The CDR3 length is 13 residues. The germline V gene has CDR1 LNHDA and CDR2 SQIVND (reference sequence). The DNA of the CDR3 is TGTGCCAGTAGCCCCCTTCTCGGACAGGGGGCTTTCTTT. Translated, it gives CASSPLLGQGAFF.

The CDR3 sequence is CATSRVPGADQPQHF. The CDR3 nucleotides are TGTGCCACCAGCAGAGTCCCAGGAGCGGATCAGCCCCAGCATTTT. The V and J genes are TRBV15 and TRBJ1-5, with no clear D. Germline values: CDR1 LNHNV, CDR2 YYDKDF (reference sequence). With 1 base removed from V and 5 bases from J, the gap between germline ends came to 12 bases. The CDR3 totals 15 residues.

V is TRBV10-3 and J is TRBJ2-7, with 10 bases that match TRBD2. CDR1 and CDR2 from the germline V gene are ENHRY and SYGVKD. The CDR3 is 15 amino acids. Unmatched junction bases numbered 8, after V lost 0 bases and J lost 9 bases. The DNA for the CDR3 is TGTGCCATCAGTGAGTCCCTAGCGGGGGCTACAGGGCAGTACTTC. Its translation is CAISESLAGATGQYF.

The chain links TRBV18 to TRBJ1-2; 7 bases map to TRBD1. Germline V CDR1 and CDR2: KGHSH, LQKENI. The CDR3 consists of 14 residues. V trimming: 0 bases; J trimming: 6 bases; junction bases outside the gene matches: 4. Here the CDR3 DNA reads TGTGCCAGCTCACCACCTGGGACAGAGGATGGCTACACCTTC. Translated, it gives CASSPPGTEDGYTF.

The rearrangement links TRBV7-6 to TRBJ1-1, with 9 bases matching TRBD1. Germline trimming cut 0 bases from V and 5 bases from J; bases unmatched to any gene: 4. CDR3 length equals 15 residues. CDR1 is SGHVS, CDR2 FNYEAQ, per germline. The CDR3 region has the DNA TGTGCCAGCAGCTTAGCGCGGACAGGGGCTACTGAAGCTTTCTTT. It is translated as CASSLARTGATEAFF.

The rearrangement joins TRBV30 to TRBJ2-7; D is uncertain. V was clipped by 0 bases and J by 1 base, with 4 bases between them. Germline CDR1 and CDR2: GTSNPN and SVGIG (reference sequence). CDR3 length: 12 residues. CDR3 nucleotide sequence: TGTGCCTGGAGTGTACTATCCTACGAGCAGTACTTC. It is translated as CAWSVLSYEQYF.

The CDR3 loop reads CASSQSPRRFYEQYF. The CDR3 DNA follows: TGTGCCAGCAGCCAATCCCCGCGGCGGTTCTACGAGCAGTACTTC. V usage is TRBV14 and J usage is TRBJ2-7; D uncertain. CDR1 SGHDN and CDR2 FVKESK come from the germline V gene. This CDR3 region has 15 residues. V was shortened by 2 bases and J by 3 bases, with 14 bases between the two germline ends. Using reference TRBV14 and TRBJ2-7 for the parts outside the CDR3, the full variable domain is EAGVTQFPSHSVIEKGQTVTLRCDPISGHDNLYWYRRVMGKEIKFLLHFVKESKQDESGMPNNRFLAERTGGTYSTLKVQPAELEDSGVYFCASSQSPRRFYEQYFGPGTRLTVT.

The V and J genes are TRBV29-1 and TRBJ2-1, with TRBD1 identical over 10 bases. V trimming: 6 bases; J trimming: 7 bases; junction bases outside the gene matches: 15. Germline values: CDR1 SQVTM, CDR2 ANQGSEA. The CDR3 is made up of 16 amino acids. CDR3 DNA: TGCAGCGTCGAAAGACTCGGGACAGGGGCTAGAAATGAGCAGTTCTTC. It codes for CSVERLGTGARNEQFF.

V gene TRBV6-5 combines with J gene TRBJ1-1, with D tentatively TRBD1 (5 bases). Germline V gives CDR1 MNHEY, CDR2 SVGAGI. V lost 0 bases to trimming and J lost 8 bases, with 16 bases between them. The CDR3 extends over 15 amino acids. The CDR3 region has the DNA TGTGCCAGCAGTTACTCGGTTCTGGGGGGGGGAGAAGCTTTCTTT. Its protein product is CASSYSVLGGGEAFF.

The chain combines TRBV9 with TRBJ2-7; 7 bases map to TRBD2. Per the germline V gene, CDR1 is SGDLS and CDR2 is YYNGEE. The CDR3 is 17 residues long. V lost 0 bases, J lost 3 bases, and 12 bases stayed unmatched. Here the CDR3 DNA reads TGTGCCAGCAGCGTAGGAAGTGGGCTAGCGGCGATCTACGAGCAGTACTTC. Translation gives CASSVGSGLAAIYEQYF.

The chain has TRBV7-2 and TRBJ2-3; 15 nucleotides match TRBD2. The germline CDR1 and CDR2 sequences are SGHTA and FQGNSA. The CDR3 runs to 15 residues. V lost 5 bases to trimming and J lost 4 bases; unmatched junction nucleotides: 1. The CDR3 sequence is CASSRTSGGADTQYF. For the CDR3, the DNA is TGTGCCAGCAGCCGGACTAGCGGGGGGGCAGATACGCAGTATTTT.

The chain carries TRBV19 and TRBJ1-1; D gene unclear. The length of the CDR3 is 13 residues. The germline V gene encodes CDR1 LNHDA and CDR2 SQIVND (reference sequence). Trimming cost V 6 bases and J 2 bases, with 10 bases left between them. CDR3 bases: TGTGCCAGTAGCTACGGAGGAAACACTGAAGCTTTCTTT. It specifies CASSYGGNTEAFF.

CDR3 DNA sequence: TGTGCCAGCAGCCAATTTTCGTCGGGTGGCTACACCTTC. It codes for CASSQFSSGGYTF. This chain links TRBV16 with TRBJ1-2, with D uncertain. Deletions cut 1 base from V and 7 bases from J, with 10 bases between. Germline V gene lookup returns CDR1 KGHSY and CDR2 FQNENV. The CDR3 runs 13 residues.

V gene TRBV5-1 combines with J gene TRBJ1-4; D gene ambiguous. The CDR3 is 12 residues long. The germline gives CDR1 SGHRS, CDR2 YFSETQ. Between the trimmed V and J ends, which lost 4 bases and 14 bases, there was a span of 15 bases. CDR3 amino acids: CASSPRGFELFF. CDR3 sequence (DNA): TGCGCCAGCAGCCCGCGAGGATTTGAGCTGTTTTTT.

The chain uses TRBV7-3 and TRBJ2-5; 11 nucleotides line up with TRBD2. The length of the CDR3 is 18 residues. Trimming removed 4 bases from V and 5 bases from J; junction bases left unmatched: 15. Germline CDR1 SGHTA, CDR2 FQGTGA. CDR3 protein: CASSSRGVAGGQRETQYF. CDR3 bases: TGTGCCAGCAGCTCCAGGGGGGTAGCGGGAGGGCAACGTGAGACCCAGTACTTC.

The rearrangement joins TRBV6-1 to TRBJ1-1, with a tentative D call TRBD1 (5 bases). Trimming took off 0 bases at V and 1 base at J, with 12 bases between the two ends. The germline V gene encodes CDR1 MNHNS and CDR2 SASEGT. The CDR3 is made up of 16 amino acids. Written as DNA, the CDR3 is TGTGCCAGCAGTGAAGCCTTAGGGGTCCCGAACACTGAAGCTTTCTTT. It encodes CASSEALGVPNTEAFF.

The J gene is TRBJ1-1, the V gene TRBV27; TRBD1 aligns across 9 bases. Germline V gene lookup returns CDR1 MNHEY and CDR2 SMNVEV (reference sequence). V was clipped by 3 bases and J by 4 bases; unmatched bases: 9. The CDR3 totals 16 residues. The DNA of the CDR3 is TGTGCCAGCAGTTTGGGACAGGGCGGTATGTTCACTGAAGCTTTCTTT. It translates to CASSLGQGGMFTEAFF.

This chain joins TRBV5-1 and TRBJ2-2; 10 bases are shared with TRBD1. The J segment lost 7 bases and the V segment lost 0 bases, leaving 6 bases of the junction unmatched. The germline CDR1 and CDR2 sequences are SGHRS and YFSETQ. The length of the CDR3 is 16 residues. CDR3 amino acids: CASSLESTGGLGELFF. The CDR3 DNA reads as TGCGCCAGCAGCTTGGAATCGACAGGGGGCCTCGGGGAGCTGTTTTTT. The full variable domain, completed using reference TRBV5-1 and TRBJ2-2, is KAGVTQTPRYLIKTRGQQVTLSCSPISGHRSVSWYQQTPGQGLQFLFEYFSETQRNKGNFPGRFSGRQFSNSRSEMNVSTLELGDSALYLCASSLESTGGLGELFFGEGSRLTVL.

The rearrangement links TRBV5-1 to TRBJ2-1, with 10 bases identical to TRBD2. V lost 6 bases to trimming and J lost 9 bases; unmatched junction nucleotides: 9. Germline V gene sequence: CDR1 SGHRS, CDR2 YFSETQ. The CDR3 runs to 14 residues. The CDR3 is CASNSLAGEGEQFF. The CDR3 DNA reads as TGCGCCAGCAATTCCCTAGCGGGGGAGGGTGAGCAGTTCTTC.

The chain uses TRBV6-1 and TRBJ2-7, with TRBD2 matching 9 bases. The CDR3 loop spans 13 amino acids. Germline assignment: CDR1 MNHNS and CDR2 SASEGT. Trimming removed 5 bases from V and 4 bases from J; junction bases left unmatched: 3. The CDR3 DNA sequence: TGTGCCAGCAGTCCTAGCGGGGTGTACGAGCAGTACTTC. Residues: CASSPSGVYEQYF.

The CDR3 loop reads CASSVASGNSPLHF. CDR3 nucleotide sequence: TGTGCCAGCAGCGTAGCCTCGGGTAATTCACCCCTCCACTTT. The chain uses TRBV9 and TRBJ1-6; D call uncertain. The V gene lost 0 bases and the J gene lost 6 bases, with 7 bases spanning the gap. The CDR3 totals 14 residues. Germline CDR1 SGDLS, CDR2 YYNGEE.

J is TRBJ1-1 and V is TRBV6-5; possible D gene TRBD1, 6 bases. CDR1 MNHEY and CDR2 SVGAGI come from the germline V gene. CDR3 length: 15 amino acids. V shed 2 bases and J shed 2 bases, with 12 bases lying between them. CDR3 region: CASSYGTNDNTEAFF. In DNA, the CDR3 is TGTGCCAGCAGTTACGGGACAAACGATAACACTGAAGCTTTCTTT.

The rearrangement links TRBV4-1 to TRBJ1-6, with D unresolved. Germline values: CDR1 MGHRA, CDR2 YSYEKL. CDR3 length: 16 residues. The V end was cut by 0 bases, the J end by 5 bases, with 11 bases between. CDR3 bases: TGCGCCAGCAGCCAAGATCGGGGTTTCGATAATTCACCCCTCCACTTT. It yields the protein CASSQDRGFDNSPLHF.

The gene calls are TRBV18 and TRBJ1-5; D is possibly TRBD1 (5 bases). Germline V gene lookup returns CDR1 KGHSH and CDR2 LQKENI. The CDR3 totals 14 residues. Deletions cut 3 bases from V and 4 bases from J, with 10 bases between. The CDR3 region is CASSPEPGNQPQHF. DNA for the CDR3: TGTGCCAGCTCACCTGAACCAGGGAATCAGCCCCAGCATTTT.

The chain joins TRBV6-1 to TRBJ1-2; 8 bases agree with TRBD1. Trimming cost V 6 bases and J 5 bases; bases outside gene matches: 11. Germline-derived CDR1 and CDR2 are MNHNS and SASEGT. This CDR3 spans 15 amino acids. This CDR3 is CASRAGGGGDYGYTF. DNA for the CDR3: TGTGCCAGCAGAGCAGGGGGCGGGGGGGATTATGGCTACACCTTC.

Ten or more counts support this clone. The chain combines TRBV6-1 with TRBJ2-2; 7 bases fit TRBD2. V lost 5 bases, J lost 7 bases, and 10 bases stayed unmatched. CDR3 length: 15 residues. Germline V gives CDR1 MNHNS, CDR2 SASEGT. This CDR3 is CASSSMAGEDGELFF. CDR3 DNA: TGTGCCAGCAGTTCTATGGCGGGAGAAGACGGGGAGCTGTTTTTT.

The sample holds a few counts of this clone. The chain is built from TRBV7-9 and TRBJ1-1; possibly TRBD1 for D (5 bases). Germline V gene lookup returns CDR1 SEHNR and CDR2 FQNEAQ (reference sequence). V lost 10 bases and J lost 1, with 13 bases in between. The CDR3 contains 13 residues. The CDR3 sequence: CATKLQGNTEAFF. CDR3 sequence (DNA): TGTGCCACCAAACTGCAGGGGAACACTGAAGCTTTCTTT. Supplemented by reference TRBV7-9 and TRBJ1-1, the full variable domain reads DTGVSQNPRHKITKRGQNVTFRCDPISEHNRLYWYRQTLGQGPEFLTYFQNEAQLEKSRLLSDRFSAERPKGSFSTLEIQRTEQGDSAMYLCATKLQGNTEAFFGQGTRLTVV.

The chain is built from TRBV7-9 and TRBJ2-5; 10 bases map to TRBD2. V lost 2 bases to trimming and J lost 3 bases; unmatched junction nucleotides: 3. In germline, CDR1 is SEHNR, CDR2 FQNEAQ (reference sequence). The CDR3 is 15 residues long. Here the CDR3 DNA reads TGTGCCAGCAGCTTACTTACTAGCGGGGAAGAGACCCAGTACTTC. Translating gives CASSLLTSGEETQYF.